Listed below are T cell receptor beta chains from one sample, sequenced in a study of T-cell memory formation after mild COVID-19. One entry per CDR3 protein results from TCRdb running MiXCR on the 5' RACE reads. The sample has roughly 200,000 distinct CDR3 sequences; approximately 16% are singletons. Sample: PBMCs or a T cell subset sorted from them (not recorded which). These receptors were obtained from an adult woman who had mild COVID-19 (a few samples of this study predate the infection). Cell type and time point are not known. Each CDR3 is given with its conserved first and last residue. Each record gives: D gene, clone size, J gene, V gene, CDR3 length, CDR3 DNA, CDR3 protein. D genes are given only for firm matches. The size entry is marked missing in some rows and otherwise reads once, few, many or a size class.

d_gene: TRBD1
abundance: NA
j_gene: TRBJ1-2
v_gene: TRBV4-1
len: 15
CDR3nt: TGCGCCAGCAGCCACGGGACAGGGGGAGGCTATGGCTACACCTTC
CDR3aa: CASSHGTGGGYGYTF

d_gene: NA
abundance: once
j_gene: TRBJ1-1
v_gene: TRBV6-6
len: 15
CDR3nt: TGTGCCAGCACTCCCGCGGGGGGGCGCGACACTGAAGCTTTCTTT
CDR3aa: CASTPAGGRDTEAFF

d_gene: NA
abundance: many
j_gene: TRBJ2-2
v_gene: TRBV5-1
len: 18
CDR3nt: TGCGCCAGCAGCTTGGAGGCCGGCTGGGGGTCGAACACCGGGGAGCTGTTTTTT
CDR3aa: CASSLEAGWGSNTGELFF

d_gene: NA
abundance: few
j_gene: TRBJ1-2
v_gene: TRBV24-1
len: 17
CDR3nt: TGTGCCACCAGTGATTTTGACGGGCCCACGGGGCGCTATGGCTACACCTTC
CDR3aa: CATSDFDGPTGRYGYTF

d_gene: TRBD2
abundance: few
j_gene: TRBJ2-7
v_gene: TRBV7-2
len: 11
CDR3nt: TGTGCCAGCAGAGATAGCGGGGCGCAGTACTTC
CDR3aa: CASRDSGAQYF

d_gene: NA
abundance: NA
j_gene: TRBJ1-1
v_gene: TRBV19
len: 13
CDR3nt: TGTGCCAGTAGTATGAGGGGTATAACTGAAGCTTTCTTT
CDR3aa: CASSMRGITEAFF

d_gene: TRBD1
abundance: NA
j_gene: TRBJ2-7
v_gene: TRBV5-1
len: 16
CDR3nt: TGCGCCAGCAGCCGGGGTGACAGGGGCACCTCCTACGAGCAGTACTTC
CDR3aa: CASSRGDRGTSYEQYF

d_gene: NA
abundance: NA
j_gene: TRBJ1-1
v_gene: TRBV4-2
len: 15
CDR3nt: TGTGCCAGCAGCCTAGGGGGGACGAAAAACACTGAAGCTTTCTTT
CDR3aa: CASSLGGTKNTEAFF

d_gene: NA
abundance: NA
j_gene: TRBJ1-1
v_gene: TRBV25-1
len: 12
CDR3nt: TGTGCCAGCAGTCGGGGGCTGGCTGAAGCTTTCTTT
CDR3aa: CASSRGLAEAFF

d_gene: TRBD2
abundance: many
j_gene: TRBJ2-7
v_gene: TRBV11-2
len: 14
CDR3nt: TGTGCCAGCAGCTTAGGCGGGAGGGCGGGCGAGCAGTACTTC
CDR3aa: CASSLGGRAGEQYF

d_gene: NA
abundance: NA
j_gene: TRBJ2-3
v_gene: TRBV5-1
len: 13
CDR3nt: TGCGCCAGCAGCGTCGGATTCACAGATACGCAGTATTTT
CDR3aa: CASSVGFTDTQYF

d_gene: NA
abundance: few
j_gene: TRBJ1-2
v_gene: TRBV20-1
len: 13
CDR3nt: TGCAGTGCTAGAAGACAGGCCCTTGATGGCTACACCTTC
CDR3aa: CSARRQALDGYTF

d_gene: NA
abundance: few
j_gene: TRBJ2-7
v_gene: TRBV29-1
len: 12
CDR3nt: TGCAGCGCCTTCAAGCCGGGTCACGAGCAGTACTTC
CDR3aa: CSAFKPGHEQYF

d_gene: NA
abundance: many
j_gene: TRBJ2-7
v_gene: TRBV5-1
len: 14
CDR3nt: TGCGCCAGCAGCTTTTCGGGGGCCTCCTACGAGCAGTACTTC
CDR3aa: CASSFSGASYEQYF

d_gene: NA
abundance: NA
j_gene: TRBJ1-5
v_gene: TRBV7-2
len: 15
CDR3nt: TGTGCCAGCAGCCCTAGGGTGGGAGACAATCAGCCCCAGCATTTT
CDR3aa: CASSPRVGDNQPQHF

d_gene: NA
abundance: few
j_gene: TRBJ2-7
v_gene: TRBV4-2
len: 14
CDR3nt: TGTGCCAGCAGCCAGGGGGACCGCTCCTACGAGCAGTACTTC
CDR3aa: CASSQGDRSYEQYF

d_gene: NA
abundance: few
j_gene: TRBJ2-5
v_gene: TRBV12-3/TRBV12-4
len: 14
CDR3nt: TGTGCCAGCAGTTCGACGGGGCCGGTGTCGACCCAGTACTTC
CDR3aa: CASSSTGPVSTQYF

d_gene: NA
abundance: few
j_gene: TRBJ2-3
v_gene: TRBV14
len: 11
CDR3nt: TGTGCCAGCAGCCGAAGGGATACGCAGTATTTT
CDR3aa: CASSRRDTQYF

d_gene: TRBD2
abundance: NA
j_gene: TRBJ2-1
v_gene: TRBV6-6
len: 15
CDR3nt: TGTGCCAGCAGAAATACGGTAGCGGGACACAATGAGCAGTTCTTC
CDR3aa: CASRNTVAGHNEQFF

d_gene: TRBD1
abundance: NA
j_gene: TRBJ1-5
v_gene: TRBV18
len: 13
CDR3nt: TGTGCCAGCTCACCCTACACAGGGGGGCCCCAGCATTTT
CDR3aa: CASSPYTGGPQHF

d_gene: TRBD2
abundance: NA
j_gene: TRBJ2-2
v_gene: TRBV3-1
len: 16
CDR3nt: TGTGCCAGCAGCAAAGGGACTAGCGCGAACACCGGGGAGCTGTTTTTT
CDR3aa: CASSKGTSANTGELFF

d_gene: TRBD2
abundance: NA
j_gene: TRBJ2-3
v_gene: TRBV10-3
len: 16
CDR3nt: TGTGCCATCAGGCCTAGCGGGAGGGCTGGCACAGATACGCAGTATTTT
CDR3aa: CAIRPSGRAGTDTQYF

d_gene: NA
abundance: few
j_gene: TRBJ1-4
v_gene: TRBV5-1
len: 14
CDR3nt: TGCGCCAGCAGCTTGGACAGCACTAATGAAAAACTGTTTTTT
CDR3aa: CASSLDSTNEKLFF

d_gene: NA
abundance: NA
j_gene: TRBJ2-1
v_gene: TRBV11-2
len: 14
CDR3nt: TGTGCCAGCAGCATCTTGGGTTCCAGAAATGAGCAGTTCTTC
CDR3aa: CASSILGSRNEQFF

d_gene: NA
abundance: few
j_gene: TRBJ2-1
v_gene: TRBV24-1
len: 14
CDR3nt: TGTGCCACCAGTGAACATGTGGGGGAGCGGGAGCAGTTCTTC
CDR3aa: CATSEHVGEREQFF

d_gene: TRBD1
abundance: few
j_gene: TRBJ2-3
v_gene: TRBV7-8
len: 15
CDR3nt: TGTGCCAGCAGCATCGTTGGACAGGGCTCCGATACGCAGTATTTT
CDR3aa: CASSIVGQGSDTQYF

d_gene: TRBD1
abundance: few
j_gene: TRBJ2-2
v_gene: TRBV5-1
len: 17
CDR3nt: TGCGCCAGCAGCTTTAGGTCCGCAGGGGGAAACACCGGGGAGCTGTTTTTT
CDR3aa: CASSFRSAGGNTGELFF

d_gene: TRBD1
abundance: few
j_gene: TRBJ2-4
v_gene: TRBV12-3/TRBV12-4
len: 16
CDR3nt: TGTGCCAGCAGTTTCGCAGGGGGCTTAGCCAAAAACATTCAGTACTTC
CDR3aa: CASSFAGGLAKNIQYF

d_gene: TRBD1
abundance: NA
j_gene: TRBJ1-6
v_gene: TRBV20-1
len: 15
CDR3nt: TGCAGTGCTAGAGAACAGGGGGCCTATAATTCACCCCTCCACTTT
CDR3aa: CSAREQGAYNSPLHF

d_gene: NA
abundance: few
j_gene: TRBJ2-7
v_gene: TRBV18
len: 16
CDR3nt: TGTGCCAGCTCACCACCATCCCGTGGGGGCCGGGAATGGCAGTACTTC
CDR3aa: CASSPPSRGGREWQYF

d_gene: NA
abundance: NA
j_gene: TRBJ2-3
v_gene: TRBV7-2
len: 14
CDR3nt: TGTGCCAGCAGCTTCAAAACTAGGCCAGATACGCAGTATTTT
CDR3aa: CASSFKTRPDTQYF

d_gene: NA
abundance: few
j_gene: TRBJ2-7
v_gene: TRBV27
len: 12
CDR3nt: TGTGCCAGCAGGGGGCTCTCCTACGAGCAGTACTTC
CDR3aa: CASRGLSYEQYF

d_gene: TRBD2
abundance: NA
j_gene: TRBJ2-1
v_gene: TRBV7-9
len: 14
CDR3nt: TGTGCCAGCGACCGCGTAGCGGGAGTGTCTGAGCAGTTCTTC
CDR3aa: CASDRVAGVSEQFF

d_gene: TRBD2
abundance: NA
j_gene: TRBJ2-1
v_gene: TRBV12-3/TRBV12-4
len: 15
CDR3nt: TGTGCCAGCAGCCTCACTAGCGGGAGGGTCGATGAGCAGTTCTTC
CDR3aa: CASSLTSGRVDEQFF

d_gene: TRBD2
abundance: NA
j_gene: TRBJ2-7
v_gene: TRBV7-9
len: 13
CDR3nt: TGTGCCAGCAGCTTAGGCGGGGGGGACGAGCAGTACTTC
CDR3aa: CASSLGGGDEQYF

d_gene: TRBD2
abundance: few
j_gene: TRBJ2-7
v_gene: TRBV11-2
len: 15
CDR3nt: TGTGCCAGCAGCTCTCTAGCGGGAGGCCAGGGGGAGCAGTACTTC
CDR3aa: CASSSLAGGQGEQYF

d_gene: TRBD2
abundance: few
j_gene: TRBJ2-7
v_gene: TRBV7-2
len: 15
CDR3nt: TGTGCCAGCAGCCAAACTAGCGGGGGGACCTACGAGCAGTACTTC
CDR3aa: CASSQTSGGTYEQYF

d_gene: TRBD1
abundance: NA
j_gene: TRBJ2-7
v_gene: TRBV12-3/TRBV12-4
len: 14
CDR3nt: TGTGCCAGCAGCCTCGAGAGGGGGCGATACGAGCAGTACTTC
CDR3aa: CASSLERGRYEQYF

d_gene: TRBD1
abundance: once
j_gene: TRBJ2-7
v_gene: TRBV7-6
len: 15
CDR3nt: TGTGCCAGCAGCTCACGGGTGGACAGGGGCTACGAGCAGTACTTC
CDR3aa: CASSSRVDRGYEQYF

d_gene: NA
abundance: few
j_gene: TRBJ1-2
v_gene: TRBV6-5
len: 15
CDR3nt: TGTGCCAGCAGTCCCGGACCGAACTTTAACTATGGCTACACCTTC
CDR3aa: CASSPGPNFNYGYTF

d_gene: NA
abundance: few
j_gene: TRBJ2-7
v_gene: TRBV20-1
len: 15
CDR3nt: TGCAGTGCTATTTCAGGCGGGACGTATACCTACGAGCAGTACTTC
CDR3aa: CSAISGGTYTYEQYF

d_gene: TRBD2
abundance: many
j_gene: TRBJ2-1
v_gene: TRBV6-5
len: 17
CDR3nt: TGTGCCAGCAGTTACTCTAGCGGGGGGGCAAGCTACAATGAGCAGTTCTTC
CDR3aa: CASSYSSGGASYNEQFF

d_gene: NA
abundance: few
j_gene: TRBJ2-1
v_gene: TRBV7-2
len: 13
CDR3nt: TGTGCCAGCAGCTCAGATATCTCCAGCGTGCAGTTCTTC
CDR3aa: CASSSDISSVQFF

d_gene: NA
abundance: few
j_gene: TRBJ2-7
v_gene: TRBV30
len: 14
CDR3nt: TGTGCCTGGAATCGACCGGGACGGCAATACGAGCAGTACTTC
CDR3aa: CAWNRPGRQYEQYF

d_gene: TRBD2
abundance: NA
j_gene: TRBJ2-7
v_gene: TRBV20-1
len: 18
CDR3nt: TGCAGTGCATCGGGACTAGCGGGAGGGCGCAACCCTTACTACGAGCAGTACTTC
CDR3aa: CSASGLAGGRNPYYEQYF

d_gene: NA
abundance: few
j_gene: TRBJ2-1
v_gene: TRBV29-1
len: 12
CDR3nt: TGCAGCGTGAGGTTGGGGGACTGGCGTCTGTTCTTC
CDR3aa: CSVRLGDWRLFF

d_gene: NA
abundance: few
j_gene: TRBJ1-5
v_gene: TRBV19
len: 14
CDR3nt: TGTGCCAGTAGTACCGGGCCCTGGGTCCAGCCCCAGCATTTT
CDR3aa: CASSTGPWVQPQHF

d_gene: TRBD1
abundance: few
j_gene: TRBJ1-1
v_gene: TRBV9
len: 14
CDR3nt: TGTGCCAGCAGATCCGGGACAGCGAACACTGAAGCTTTCTTT
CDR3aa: CASRSGTANTEAFF

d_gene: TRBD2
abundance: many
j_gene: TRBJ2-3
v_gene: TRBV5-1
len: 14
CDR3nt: TGCGCCAGCAGCTTGGGGACTAGCAAAGATACGCAGTATTTT
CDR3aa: CASSLGTSKDTQYF

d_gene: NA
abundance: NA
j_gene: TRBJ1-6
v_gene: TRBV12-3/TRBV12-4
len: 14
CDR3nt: TGTGCCAGCAGCGCCGGGACACACGAGTCACCCCTCCACTTT
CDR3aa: CASSAGTHESPLHF

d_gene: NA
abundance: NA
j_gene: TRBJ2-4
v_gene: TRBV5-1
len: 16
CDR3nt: TGCGCCAGCAGCTTGGAGGGACCTCTAGCCAAAAACATTCAGTACTTC
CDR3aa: CASSLEGPLAKNIQYF

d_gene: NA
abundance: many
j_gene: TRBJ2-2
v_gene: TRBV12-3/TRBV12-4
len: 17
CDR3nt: TGTGCCAGCACCAGACGGGCAAGGCCAGCGAACACCGGGGAGCTGTTTTTT
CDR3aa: CASTRRARPANTGELFF

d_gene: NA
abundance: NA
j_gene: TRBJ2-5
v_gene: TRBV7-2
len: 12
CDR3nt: TGTGCCAGCAGCTTGATGGCCAGGGACCAGTACTTC
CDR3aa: CASSLMARDQYF

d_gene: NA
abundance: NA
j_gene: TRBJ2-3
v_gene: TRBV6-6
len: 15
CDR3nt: TGTGCCAGCAGAACTACTGGATCTAGCACAGATACGCAGTATTTT
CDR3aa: CASRTTGSSTDTQYF

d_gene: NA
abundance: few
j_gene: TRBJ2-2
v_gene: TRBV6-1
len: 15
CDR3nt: TGTGCCAGCAGTGAAGTAGGGAGGATTCTGGGGGAGCTGTTTTTT
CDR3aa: CASSEVGRILGELFF

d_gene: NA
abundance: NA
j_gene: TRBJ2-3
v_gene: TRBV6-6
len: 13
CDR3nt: TGTGCCAGCAAAGTGCAGGGTTACGGGATCCAGTATTTT
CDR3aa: CASKVQGYGIQYF